This passage covers 10 T cell receptor beta chains from one sample sequenced in a study of cytomegalovirus exposure and HLA in healthy donors. The PCR used 60 Vbeta and 13 Jbeta primers. Using immunoSEQ multiplex PCR, the repertoire was profiled, and TCRdb retains in-frame clones only, with some absent. The sample lists around 92,000 clones; more than 60% were seen once. The sequenced sample consisted of PBMCs. These receptors were obtained from a human donor in good health.

This sequence joins TRBV6-5 and TRBJ2-5; 11 nucleotides agree with TRBD1. Germline CDR1 is MNHEY and CDR2 is SVGAGI. This CDR3 spans 13 amino acids. V shed 6 bases, J shed 11 bases, and the junction held 8 bases outside the gene matches. The DNA of the CDR3 is TGTGCCAGCAGAGGACAGGGGGCGGGAGAGCAGTACTTC. This translates into CASRGQGAGEQYF.

This clone has more than one count but fewer than ten. V gene TRBV4-2 combines with J gene TRBJ1-5, with TRBD1 matching over 9 bases. Germline V gives CDR1 LGHNA, CDR2 YNFKEQ. The CDR3 is made up of 15 amino acids. J was trimmed by 8 bases and V by 3 bases; bases with no gene match: 8. CDR3 in amino acids: CASSQGQGGGKPQHF. The CDR3 DNA sequence: TGTGCCAGCAGCCAGGGACAGGGCGGAGGGAAGCCCCAGCATTTT.

Remarks on this clone: Other DNA sequences within the sample encode an identical CDR3. The V and J genes are TRBV5-6 and TRBJ1-5; D is ambiguous. CDR1 and CDR2 from the germline V gene are SGHDT and YYEEEE. The CDR3 extends over 15 amino acids. V lost 1 base to trimming and J lost 0 bases, with 8 bases between them. The CDR3 DNA follows: TGTGCCAGCAGCTTGAACAGCTATAGCAATCAGCCCCAGCATTTT. This sequence encodes CASSLNSYSNQPQHF.

This clone was detected only a few times. The chain's CDR3 is CASSQDRGRETQYF. CDR3 DNA: TGTGCCAGCAGCCAGGACAGGGGGCGAGAGACCCAGTACTTC. The chain uses TRBV5-4 and TRBJ2-5; TRBD1 aligns across 11 bases. In germline, CDR1 is SGHNT, CDR2 YYREEE (reference sequence). The CDR3 is 14 amino acids. Unmatched junction bases numbered 3, after V lost 4 bases and J lost 4 bases.

The V and J genes are TRBV5-6 and TRBJ1-1, with D tentatively TRBD1 (6 bases). Looked up from germline, CDR1 is SGHDT and CDR2 is YYEEEE. V was shortened by 2 bases and J by 1 base, with 12 bases between the two germline ends. The CDR3 has 15 residues. The CDR3 DNA is TGTGCCAGCAGCTTATTACAGGGCCCGAACACTGAAGCTTTCTTT. This encodes CASSLLQGPNTEAFF.

This clone appeared once. A far larger clone differs by one base, so this is likely a read error. V and J are TRBV5-1 and TRBJ2-7; tentatively, D is TRBD2 (6 bases). TRBJ2-5 matches the DNA end more closely, so the J call is doubtful. Germline loops: CDR1 SGHRS, CDR2 YFSETQ. The CDR3 runs 17 residues. The CDR3 DNA is TGCGTCAGCAGCCGACCGGGGAGGAGACTAACCCAAGAGACCCAGTACTTC. As protein: CVSSRPGRRLTQETQYF.

The rearrangement uses TRBV19 and TRBJ2-3, with D possibly matching TRBD1 (7 bases). The CDR3 covers 13 residues. Germline lookup yields CDR1 LNHDA and CDR2 SQIVND (reference sequence). Trimming took off 3 bases at V and 5 bases at J, with 9 bases between the two ends. CDR3 sequence reads: CASSMQGGDTQYF. CDR3 nucleotide sequence: TGTGCCAGTAGTATGCAGGGGGGAGATACGCAGTATTTT.

The rearrangement uses TRBV7-9 and TRBJ1-6, with D unclear. The CDR3 is 15 residues long. Trimming shortened V by 1 base and J by 7 bases, and 11 bases separated the two germline ends. CDR1 SEHNR and CDR2 FQNEAQ come from the germline V gene (reference sequence). CDR3 sequence (DNA): TGTGCCAGCAGCTTAGTTTCTGGGAGCAATTCACCCCTCCACTTT. This encodes CASSLVSGSNSPLHF.

The chain joins TRBV10-3 to TRBJ2-1; 11 bases are a match to TRBD2. The CDR3 loop spans 18 amino acids. Per germline, CDR1 ENHRY and CDR2 SYGVKD. J lost 7 bases, V lost 2 bases, and 13 bases had no gene match. CDR3 residues: CAISERTLLAGVNNEQFF. The CDR3 DNA is TGTGCCATCAGTGAGCGCACCTTACTAGCGGGAGTAAATAATGAGCAGTTCTTC.

This clone was observed a few times. V and J are TRBV19 and TRBJ1-1; no reliable D call. Germline V lookup: CDR1 LNHDA, CDR2 SQIVND (reference sequence). The CDR3 covers 11 residues. V gave up 3 bases and J gave up 8 bases, with 7 bases separating them. The CDR3 loop is CASSMATEAFF. The CDR3 DNA is TGTGCCAGTAGTATGGCGACAGAAGCTTTCTTT.